A single sample gave rise to the 2 T cell receptor beta chains below, sequenced in a study of identical twins. TCRdb used MiXCR to reprocess the 5' RACE reads, holding one entry per CDR3 protein. Of about 810,000 distinct CDR3 sequences in the sample, about 12% were seen once. A further study also used this sample, focusing on yellow fever vaccine responses in identical twins.

The sequenced sample consisted of PBMCs. These receptors were obtained from a woman under 30 in good health.

This clonotype has a handful of counts. The chain combines TRBV3-1 with TRBJ2-1; D is uncertain. Trimming removed 6 bases from V and 6 bases from J, with 12 bases in between. Germline assignment: CDR1 LGHDT and CDR2 YNNKEL (reference sequence). The CDR3 covers 13 residues. For the CDR3, the DNA is TGTGCCAGCAGGCCCCCCGCGAGCAATGAGCAGTTCTTC. The encoded protein is CASRPPASNEQFF.

At least ten counts were recorded for this clonotype. V is TRBV12-3 or TRBV12-4 and J is TRBJ1-4, with 7 bases that match TRBD1. V trimming: 5 bases; J trimming: 5 bases; junction bases outside the gene matches: 5. There are 14 residues in the CDR3. Here the CDR3 reads CASSRTGVNEKLFF. The CDR3 DNA sequence: TGTGCCAGCAGTCGGACAGGCGTCAATGAAAAACTGTTTTTT.